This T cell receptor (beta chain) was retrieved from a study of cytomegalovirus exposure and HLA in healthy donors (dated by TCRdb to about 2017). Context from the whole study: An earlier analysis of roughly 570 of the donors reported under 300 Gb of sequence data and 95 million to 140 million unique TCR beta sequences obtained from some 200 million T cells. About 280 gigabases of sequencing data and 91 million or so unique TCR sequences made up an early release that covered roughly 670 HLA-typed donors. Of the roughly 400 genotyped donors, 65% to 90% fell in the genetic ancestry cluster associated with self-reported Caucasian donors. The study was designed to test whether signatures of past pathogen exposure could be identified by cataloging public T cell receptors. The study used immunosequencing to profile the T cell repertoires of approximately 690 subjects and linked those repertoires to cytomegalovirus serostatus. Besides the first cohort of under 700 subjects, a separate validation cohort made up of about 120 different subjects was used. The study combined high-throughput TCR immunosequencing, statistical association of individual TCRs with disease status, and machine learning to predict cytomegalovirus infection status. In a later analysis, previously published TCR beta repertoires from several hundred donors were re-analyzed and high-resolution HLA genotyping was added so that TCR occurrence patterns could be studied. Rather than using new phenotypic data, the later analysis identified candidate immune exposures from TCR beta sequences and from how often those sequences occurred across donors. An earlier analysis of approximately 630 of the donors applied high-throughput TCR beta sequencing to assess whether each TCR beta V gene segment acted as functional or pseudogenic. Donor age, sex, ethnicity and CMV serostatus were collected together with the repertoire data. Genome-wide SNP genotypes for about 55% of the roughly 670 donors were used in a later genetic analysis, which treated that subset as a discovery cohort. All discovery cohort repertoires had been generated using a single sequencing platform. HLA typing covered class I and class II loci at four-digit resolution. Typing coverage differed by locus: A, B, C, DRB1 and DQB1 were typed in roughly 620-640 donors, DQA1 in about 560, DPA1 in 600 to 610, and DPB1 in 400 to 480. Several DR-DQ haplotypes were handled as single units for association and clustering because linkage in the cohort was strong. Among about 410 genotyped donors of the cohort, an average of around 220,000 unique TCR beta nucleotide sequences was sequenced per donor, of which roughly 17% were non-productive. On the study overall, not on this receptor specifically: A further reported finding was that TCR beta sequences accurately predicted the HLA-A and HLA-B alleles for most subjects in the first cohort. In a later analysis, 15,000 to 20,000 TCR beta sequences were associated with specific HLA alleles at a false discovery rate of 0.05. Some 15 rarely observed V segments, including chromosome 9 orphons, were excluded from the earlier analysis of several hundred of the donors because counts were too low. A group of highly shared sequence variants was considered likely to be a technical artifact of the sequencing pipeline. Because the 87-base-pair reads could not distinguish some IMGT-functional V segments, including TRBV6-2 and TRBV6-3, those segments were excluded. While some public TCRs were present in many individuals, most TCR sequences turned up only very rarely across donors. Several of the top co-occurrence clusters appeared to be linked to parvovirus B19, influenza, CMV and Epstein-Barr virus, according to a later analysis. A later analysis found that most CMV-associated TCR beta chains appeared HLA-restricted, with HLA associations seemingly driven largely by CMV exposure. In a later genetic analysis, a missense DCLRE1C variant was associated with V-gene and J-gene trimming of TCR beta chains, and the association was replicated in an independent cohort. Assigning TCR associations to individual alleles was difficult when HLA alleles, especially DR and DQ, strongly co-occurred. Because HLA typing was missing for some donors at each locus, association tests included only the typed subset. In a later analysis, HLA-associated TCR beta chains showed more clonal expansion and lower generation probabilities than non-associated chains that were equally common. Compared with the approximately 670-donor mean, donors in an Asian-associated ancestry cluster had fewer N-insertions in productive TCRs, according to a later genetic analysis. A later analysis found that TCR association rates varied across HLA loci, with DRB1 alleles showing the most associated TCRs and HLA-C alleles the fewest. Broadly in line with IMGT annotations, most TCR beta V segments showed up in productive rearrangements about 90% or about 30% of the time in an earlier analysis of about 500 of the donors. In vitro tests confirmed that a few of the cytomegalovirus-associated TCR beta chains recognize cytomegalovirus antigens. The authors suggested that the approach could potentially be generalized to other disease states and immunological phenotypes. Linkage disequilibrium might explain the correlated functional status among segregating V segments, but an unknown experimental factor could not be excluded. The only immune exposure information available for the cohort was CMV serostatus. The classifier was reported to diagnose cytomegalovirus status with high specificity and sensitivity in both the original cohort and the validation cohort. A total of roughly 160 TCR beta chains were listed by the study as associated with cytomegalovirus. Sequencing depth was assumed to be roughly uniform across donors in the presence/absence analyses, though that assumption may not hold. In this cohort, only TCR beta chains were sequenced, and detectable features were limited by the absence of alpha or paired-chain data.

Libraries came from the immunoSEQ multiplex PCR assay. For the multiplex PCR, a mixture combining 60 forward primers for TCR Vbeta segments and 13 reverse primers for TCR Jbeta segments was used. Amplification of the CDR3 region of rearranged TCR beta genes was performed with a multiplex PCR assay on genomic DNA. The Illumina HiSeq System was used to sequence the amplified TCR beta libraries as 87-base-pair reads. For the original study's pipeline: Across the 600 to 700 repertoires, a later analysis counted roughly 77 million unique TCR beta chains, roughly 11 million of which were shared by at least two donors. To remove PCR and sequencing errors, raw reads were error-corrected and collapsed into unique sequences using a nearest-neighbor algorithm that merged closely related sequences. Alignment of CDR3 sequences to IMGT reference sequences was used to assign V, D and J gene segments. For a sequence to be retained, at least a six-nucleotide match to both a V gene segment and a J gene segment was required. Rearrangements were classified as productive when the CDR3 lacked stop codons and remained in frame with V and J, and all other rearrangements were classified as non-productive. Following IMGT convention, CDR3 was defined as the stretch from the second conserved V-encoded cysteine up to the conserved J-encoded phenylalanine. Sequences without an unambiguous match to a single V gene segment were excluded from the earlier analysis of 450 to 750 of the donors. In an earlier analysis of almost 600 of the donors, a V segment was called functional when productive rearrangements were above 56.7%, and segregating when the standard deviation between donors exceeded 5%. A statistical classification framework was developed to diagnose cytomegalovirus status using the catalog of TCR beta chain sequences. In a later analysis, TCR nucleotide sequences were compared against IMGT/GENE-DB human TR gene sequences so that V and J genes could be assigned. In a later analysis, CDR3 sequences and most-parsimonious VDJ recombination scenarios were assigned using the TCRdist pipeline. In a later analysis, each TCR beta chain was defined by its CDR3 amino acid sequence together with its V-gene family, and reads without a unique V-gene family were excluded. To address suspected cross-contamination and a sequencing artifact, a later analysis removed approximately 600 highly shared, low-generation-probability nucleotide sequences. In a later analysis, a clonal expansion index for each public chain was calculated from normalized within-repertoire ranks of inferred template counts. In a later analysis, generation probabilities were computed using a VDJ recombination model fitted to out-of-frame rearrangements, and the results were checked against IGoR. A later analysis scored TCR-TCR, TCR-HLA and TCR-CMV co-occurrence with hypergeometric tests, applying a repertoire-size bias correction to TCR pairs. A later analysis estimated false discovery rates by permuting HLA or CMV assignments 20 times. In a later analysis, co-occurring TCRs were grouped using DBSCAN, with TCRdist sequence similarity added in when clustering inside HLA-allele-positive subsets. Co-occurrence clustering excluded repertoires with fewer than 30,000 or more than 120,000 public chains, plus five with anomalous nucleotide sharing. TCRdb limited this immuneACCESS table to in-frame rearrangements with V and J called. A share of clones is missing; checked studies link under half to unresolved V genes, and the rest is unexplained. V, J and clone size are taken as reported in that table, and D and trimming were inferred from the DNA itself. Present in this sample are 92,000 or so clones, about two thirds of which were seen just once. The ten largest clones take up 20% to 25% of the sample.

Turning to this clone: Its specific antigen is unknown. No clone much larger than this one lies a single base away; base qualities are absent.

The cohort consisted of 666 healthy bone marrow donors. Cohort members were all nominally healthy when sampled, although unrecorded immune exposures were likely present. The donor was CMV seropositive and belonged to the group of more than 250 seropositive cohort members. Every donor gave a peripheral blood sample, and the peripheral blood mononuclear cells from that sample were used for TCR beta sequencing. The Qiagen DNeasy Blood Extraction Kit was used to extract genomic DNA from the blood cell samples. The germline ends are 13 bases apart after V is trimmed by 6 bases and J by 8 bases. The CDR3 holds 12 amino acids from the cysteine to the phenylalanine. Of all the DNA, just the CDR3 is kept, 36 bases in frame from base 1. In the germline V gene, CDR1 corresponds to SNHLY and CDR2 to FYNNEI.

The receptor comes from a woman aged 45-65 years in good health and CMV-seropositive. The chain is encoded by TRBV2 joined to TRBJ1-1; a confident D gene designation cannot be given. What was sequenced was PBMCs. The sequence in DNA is TGTGCCAGCAGCGACGATACTATCGAAGCTTTCTTT. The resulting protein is CASSDDTIEAFF.